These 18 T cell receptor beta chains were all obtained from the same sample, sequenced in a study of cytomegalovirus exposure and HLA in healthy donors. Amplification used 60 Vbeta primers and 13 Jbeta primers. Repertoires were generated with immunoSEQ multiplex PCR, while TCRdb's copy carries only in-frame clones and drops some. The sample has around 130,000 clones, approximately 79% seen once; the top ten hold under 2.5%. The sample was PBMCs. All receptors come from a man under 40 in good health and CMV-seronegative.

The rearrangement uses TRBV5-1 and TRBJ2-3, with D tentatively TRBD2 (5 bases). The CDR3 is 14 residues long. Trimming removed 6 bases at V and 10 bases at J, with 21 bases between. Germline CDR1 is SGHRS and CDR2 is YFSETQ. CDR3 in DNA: TGCGCCAGCACCCCAACGGGCGGACTCTATCCGCAGTATTTT. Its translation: CASTPTGGLYPQYF.

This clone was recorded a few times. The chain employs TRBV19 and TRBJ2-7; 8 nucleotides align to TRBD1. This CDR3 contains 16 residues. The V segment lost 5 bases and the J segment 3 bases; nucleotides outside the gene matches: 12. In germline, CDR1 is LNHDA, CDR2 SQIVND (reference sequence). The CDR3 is CASSALRGRGRYEQYF. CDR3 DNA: TGTGCCAGTAGTGCACTCAGGGGGCGCGGTCGCTACGAGCAGTACTTC.

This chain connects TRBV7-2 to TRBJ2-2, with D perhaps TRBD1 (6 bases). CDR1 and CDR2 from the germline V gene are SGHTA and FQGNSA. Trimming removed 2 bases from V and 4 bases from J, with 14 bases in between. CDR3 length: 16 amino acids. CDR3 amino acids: CASSLSQGRSTGELFF. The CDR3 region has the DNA TGTGCCAGCAGCTTATCCCAGGGGCGGAGCACCGGGGAGCTGTTTTTT.

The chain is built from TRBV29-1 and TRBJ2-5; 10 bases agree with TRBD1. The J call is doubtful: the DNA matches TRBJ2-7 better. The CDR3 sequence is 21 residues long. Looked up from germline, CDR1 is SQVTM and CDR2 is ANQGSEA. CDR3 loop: CSVEEKPKDRGWPDGDYEQYF. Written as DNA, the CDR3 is TGCAGCGTTGAAGAAAAACCTAAGGACAGGGGGTGGCCAGACGGAGACTACGAGCAGTACTTC.

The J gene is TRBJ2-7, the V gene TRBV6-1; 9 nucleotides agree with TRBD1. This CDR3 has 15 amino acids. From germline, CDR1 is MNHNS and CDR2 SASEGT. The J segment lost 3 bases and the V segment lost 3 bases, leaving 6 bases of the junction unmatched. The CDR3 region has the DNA TGTGCCAGCAGTGACCTAGACAGGGGGGTCTACGAGCAGTACTTC. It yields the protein CASSDLDRGVYEQYF.

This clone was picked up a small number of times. The CDR3 protein is CASSLTGSNSPGELFF. CDR3 sequence (DNA): TGCGCCAGCAGCTTAACCGGGTCTAATTCCCCCGGGGAGCTGTTTTTT. The chain employs TRBV5-1 and TRBJ2-2; no clear D gene. CDR3 size: 16 residues. Per the germline V gene, CDR1 is SGHRS and CDR2 is YFSETQ. Trimming pared 2 bases from V and 6 bases from J, leaving 17 bases between.

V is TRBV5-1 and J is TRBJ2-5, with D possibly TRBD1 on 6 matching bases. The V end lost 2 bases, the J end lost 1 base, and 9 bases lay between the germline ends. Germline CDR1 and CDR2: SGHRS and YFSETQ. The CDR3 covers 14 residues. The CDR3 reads CASSFGGVQETQYF. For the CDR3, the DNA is TGCGCCAGCAGCTTTGGGGGCGTCCAAGAGACCCAGTACTTC.

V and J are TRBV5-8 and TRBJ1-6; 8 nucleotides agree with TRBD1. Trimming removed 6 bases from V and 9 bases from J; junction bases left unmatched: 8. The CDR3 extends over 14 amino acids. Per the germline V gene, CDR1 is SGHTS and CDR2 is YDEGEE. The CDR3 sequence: CASKRGDRISPLHF. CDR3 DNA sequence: TGTGCCAGCAAGAGGGGGGACAGGATTTCACCCCTCCACTTT.

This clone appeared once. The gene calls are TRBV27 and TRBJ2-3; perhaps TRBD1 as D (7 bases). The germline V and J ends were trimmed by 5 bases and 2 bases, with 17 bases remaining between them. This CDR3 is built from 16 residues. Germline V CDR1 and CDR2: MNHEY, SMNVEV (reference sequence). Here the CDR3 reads CASSRRPGGTTDTQYF. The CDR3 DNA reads TGTGCCAGCAGTCGCCGGCCAGGGGGGACCACAGATACGCAGTATTTT.

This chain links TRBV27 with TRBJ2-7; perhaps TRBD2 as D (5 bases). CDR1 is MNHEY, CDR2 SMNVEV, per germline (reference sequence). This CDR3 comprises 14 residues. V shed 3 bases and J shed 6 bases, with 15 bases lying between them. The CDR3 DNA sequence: TGTGCCAGCAGTTTTTCCCCGCGGGCAGGCGAGCAGTACTTC. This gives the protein CASSFSPRAGEQYF.

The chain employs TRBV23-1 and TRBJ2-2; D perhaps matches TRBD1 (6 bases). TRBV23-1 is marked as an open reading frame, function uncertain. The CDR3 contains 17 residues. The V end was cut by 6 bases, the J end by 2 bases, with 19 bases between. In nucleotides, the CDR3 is TGCGCCAGCAGAGCCGGGACACGAGACACTAACACCGGGGAGCTGTTTTTT. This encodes CASRAGTRDTNTGELFF.

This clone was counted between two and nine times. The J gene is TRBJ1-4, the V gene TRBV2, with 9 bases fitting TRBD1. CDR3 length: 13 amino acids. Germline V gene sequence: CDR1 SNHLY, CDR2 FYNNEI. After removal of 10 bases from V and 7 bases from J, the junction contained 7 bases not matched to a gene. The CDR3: CATRDRGSEKLFF. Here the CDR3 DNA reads TGTGCCACCAGAGACAGGGGGAGTGAAAAACTGTTTTTT.

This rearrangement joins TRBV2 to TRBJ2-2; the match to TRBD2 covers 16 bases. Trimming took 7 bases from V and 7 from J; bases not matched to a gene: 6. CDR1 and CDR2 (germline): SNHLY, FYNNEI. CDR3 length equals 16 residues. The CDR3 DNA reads TGTGCCAGCACCGGGACTAGCGGGGGGGCCTACGGGGAGCTGTTTTTT. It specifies CASTGTSGGAYGELFF. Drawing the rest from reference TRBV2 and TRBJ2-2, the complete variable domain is EPEVTQTPSHQVTQMGQEVILRCVPISNHLYFYWYRQILGQKVEFLVSFYNNEISEKSEIFDDQFSVERPDGSNFTLKIRSTKLEDSAMYFCASTGTSGGAYGELFFGEGSRLTVL.

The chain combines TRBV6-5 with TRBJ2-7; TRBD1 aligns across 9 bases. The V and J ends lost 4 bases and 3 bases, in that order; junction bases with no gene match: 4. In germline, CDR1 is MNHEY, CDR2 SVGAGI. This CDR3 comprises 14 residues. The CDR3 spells CASSSGTGSYEQYF. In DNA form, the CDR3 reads TGTGCCAGCAGTTCAGGGACAGGGAGCTACGAGCAGTACTTC.

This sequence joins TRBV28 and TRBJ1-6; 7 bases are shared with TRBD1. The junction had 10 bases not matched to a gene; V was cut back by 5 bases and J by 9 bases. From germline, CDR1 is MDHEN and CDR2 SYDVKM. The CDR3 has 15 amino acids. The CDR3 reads CASSPPVTGSSPLHF. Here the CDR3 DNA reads TGTGCCAGCAGTCCCCCGGTGACAGGGAGTTCACCCCTCCACTTT.

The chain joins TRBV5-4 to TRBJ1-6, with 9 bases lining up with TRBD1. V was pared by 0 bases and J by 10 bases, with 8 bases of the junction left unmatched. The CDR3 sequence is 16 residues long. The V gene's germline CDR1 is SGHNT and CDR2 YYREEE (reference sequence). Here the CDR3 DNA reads TGTGCCAGCAGCTTGGGTTCCGGGACAGGGCGATCACCCCTCCACTTT. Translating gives CASSLGSGTGRSPLHF. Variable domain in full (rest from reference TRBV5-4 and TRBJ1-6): ETGVTQSPTHLIKTRGQQVTLRCSSQSGHNTVSWYQQALGQGPQFIFQYYREEENGRGNFPPRFSGLQFPNYSSELNVNALELDDSALYLCASSLGSGTGRSPLHFGNGTRLTVT.

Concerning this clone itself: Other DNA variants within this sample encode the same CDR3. The CDR3 DNA reads as TGCGCCAGCAGCTTGGCGACTAGCACAGATACGCAGTATTTT. It codes for CASSLATSTDTQYF. The V and J genes are TRBV5-1 and TRBJ2-3, with no clear D. The V and J ends lost 0 bases and 0 bases respectively, with 5 bases between them. This CDR3 has 14 residues. The germline gives CDR1 SGHRS, CDR2 YFSETQ.

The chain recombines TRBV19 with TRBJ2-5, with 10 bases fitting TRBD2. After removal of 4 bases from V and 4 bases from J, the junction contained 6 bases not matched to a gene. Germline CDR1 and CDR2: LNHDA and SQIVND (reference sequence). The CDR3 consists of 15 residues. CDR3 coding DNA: TGTGCCAGTAGTAGTCAGCGGGGGGGCCGAGAGACCCAGTACTTC. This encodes CASSSQRGGRETQYF.